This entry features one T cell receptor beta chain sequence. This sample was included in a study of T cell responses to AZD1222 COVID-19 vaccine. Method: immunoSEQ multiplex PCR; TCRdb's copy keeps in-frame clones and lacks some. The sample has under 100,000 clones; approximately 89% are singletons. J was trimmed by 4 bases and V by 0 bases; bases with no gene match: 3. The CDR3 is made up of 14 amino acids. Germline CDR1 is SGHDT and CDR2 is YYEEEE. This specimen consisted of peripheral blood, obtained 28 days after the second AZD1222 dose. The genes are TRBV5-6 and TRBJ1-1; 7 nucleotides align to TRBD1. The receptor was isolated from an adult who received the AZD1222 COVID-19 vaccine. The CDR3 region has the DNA TGTGCCAGCAGCTTGGTAAGACAGGGCACTGAAGCTTTCTTT. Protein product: CASSLVRQGTEAFF.